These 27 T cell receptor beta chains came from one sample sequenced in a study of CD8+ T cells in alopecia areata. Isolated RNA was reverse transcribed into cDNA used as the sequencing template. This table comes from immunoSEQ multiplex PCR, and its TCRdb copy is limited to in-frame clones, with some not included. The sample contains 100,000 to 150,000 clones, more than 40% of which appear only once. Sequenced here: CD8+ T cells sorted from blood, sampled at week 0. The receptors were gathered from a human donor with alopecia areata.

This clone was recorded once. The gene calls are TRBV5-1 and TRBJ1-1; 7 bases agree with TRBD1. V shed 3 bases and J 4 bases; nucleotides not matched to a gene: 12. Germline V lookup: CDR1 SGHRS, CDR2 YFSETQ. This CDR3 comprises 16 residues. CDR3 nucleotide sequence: TGCGCCAGCAGCTCGGGACAGCCAAAAGGGGTCACTGAAGCTTTCTTT. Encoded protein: CASSSGQPKGVTEAFF.

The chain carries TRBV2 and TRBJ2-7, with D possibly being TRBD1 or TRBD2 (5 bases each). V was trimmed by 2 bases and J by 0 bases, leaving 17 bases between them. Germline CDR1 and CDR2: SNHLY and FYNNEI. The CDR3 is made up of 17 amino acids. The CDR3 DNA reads TGTGCCAGCAGTGAAACCTATGAAGGGACGGACTCCTACGAGCAGTACTTC. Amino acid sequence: CASSETYEGTDSYEQYF.

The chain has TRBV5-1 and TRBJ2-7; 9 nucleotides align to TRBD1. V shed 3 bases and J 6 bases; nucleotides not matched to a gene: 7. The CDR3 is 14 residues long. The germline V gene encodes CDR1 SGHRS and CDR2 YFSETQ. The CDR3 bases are TGCGCCAGCAGCTCGGGACAGGGACTCCTCGAGCAGTACTTC. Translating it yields CASSSGQGLLEQYF.

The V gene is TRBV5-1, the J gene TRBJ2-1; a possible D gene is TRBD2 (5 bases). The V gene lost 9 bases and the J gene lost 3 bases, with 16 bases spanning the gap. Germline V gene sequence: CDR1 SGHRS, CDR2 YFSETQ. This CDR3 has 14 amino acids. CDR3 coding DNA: TGCGCCACCCGTCAGTTCGGGGACTACAATGAGCAGTTCTTC. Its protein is CATRQFGDYNEQFF. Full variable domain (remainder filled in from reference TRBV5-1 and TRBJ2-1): KAGVTQTPRYLIKTRGQQVTLSCSPISGHRSVSWYQQTPGQGLQFLFEYFSETQRNKGNFPGRFSGRQFSNSRSEMNVSTLELGDSALYLCATRQFGDYNEQFFGPGTRLTVL.

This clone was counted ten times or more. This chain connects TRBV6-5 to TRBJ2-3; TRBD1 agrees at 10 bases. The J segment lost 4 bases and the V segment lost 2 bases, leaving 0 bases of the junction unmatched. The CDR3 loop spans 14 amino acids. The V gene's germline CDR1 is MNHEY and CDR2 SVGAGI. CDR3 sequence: CASSYGTGADTQYF. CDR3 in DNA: TGTGCCAGCAGTTACGGGACAGGGGCAGATACGCAGTATTTT.

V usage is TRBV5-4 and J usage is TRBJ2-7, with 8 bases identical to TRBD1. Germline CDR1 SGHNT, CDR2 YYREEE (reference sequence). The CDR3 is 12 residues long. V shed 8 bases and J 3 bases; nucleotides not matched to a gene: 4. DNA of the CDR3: TGTGCCAGTGGTACAGGGGGCTACGAGCAGTACTTC. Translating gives CASGTGGYEQYF.

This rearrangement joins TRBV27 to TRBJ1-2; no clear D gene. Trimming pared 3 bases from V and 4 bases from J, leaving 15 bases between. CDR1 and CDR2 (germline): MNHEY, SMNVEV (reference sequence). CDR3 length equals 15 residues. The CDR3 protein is CASSFDGTPGYGYTF. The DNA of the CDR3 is TGTGCCAGCAGTTTTGATGGAACTCCTGGCTATGGCTACACCTTC.

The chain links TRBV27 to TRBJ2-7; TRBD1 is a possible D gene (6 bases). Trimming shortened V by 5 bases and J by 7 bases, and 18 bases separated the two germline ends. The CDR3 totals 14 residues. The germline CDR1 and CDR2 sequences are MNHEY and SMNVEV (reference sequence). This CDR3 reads CASSPRQDRWEQYF. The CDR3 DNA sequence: TGTGCCAGCAGTCCCCGACAGGATCGTTGGGAGCAGTACTTC.

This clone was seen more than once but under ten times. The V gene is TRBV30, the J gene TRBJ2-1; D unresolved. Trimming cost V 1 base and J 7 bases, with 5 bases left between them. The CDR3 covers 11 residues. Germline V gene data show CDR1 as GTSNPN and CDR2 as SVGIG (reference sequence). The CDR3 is CAWSAGNEQFF. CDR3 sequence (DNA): TGTGCCTGGAGTGCAGGAAATGAGCAGTTCTTC.

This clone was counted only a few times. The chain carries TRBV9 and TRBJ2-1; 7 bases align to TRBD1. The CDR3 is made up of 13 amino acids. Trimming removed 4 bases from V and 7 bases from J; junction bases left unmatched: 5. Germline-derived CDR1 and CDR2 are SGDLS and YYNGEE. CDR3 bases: TGTGCCAGCAGCCCCGTACAGGGGAATGAGCAGTTCTTC. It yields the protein CASSPVQGNEQFF.

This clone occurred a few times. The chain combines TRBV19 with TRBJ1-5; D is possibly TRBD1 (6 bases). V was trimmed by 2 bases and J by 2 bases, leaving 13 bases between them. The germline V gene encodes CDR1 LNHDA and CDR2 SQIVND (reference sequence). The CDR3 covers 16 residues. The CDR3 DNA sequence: TGTGCCAGTAGTATAACCCCTCCAGGGGGCAATCAGCCCCAGCATTTT. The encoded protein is CASSITPPGGNQPQHF.

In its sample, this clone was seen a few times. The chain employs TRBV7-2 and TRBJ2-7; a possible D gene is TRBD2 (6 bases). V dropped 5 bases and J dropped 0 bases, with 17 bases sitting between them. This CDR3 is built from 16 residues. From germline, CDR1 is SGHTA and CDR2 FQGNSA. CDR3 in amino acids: CASSGPRDFISYEQYF. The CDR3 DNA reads TGTGCCAGCAGCGGACCCCGGGACTTCATCTCCTACGAGCAGTACTTC.

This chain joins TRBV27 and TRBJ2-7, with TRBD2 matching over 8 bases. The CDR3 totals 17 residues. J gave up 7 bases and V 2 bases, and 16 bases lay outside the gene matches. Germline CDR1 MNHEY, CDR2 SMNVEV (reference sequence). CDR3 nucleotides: TGTGCCAGCAGTTTAGAAGGAAGGAGCGGGGGCCGGGGGGAGCAGTACTTC. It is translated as CASSLEGRSGGRGEQYF.

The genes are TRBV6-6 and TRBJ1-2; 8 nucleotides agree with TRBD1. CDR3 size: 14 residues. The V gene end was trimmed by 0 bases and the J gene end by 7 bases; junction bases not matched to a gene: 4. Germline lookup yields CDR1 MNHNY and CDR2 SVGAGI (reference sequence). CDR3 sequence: CASSYSTGGGGYTF. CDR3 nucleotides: TGTGCCAGCAGTTACTCCACAGGGGGAGGTGGCTACACCTTC.

Here the CDR3 reads CASSDTGVGYTF. The CDR3 nucleotides read TGTGCCAGCAGTGACACAGGGGTTGGCTACACCTTC. This chain uses TRBV6-5 with TRBJ1-2; 7 bases align to TRBD1. CDR1 and CDR2 (germline): MNHEY, SVGAGI. Trimming removed 5 bases from V and 7 bases from J; junction bases left unmatched: 4. The CDR3 has 12 amino acids.

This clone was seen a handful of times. CDR3 in DNA: TGTGCCAGCAGGGGGACAGGGGACTACGAGCAGTACTTC. Its translation: CASRGTGDYEQYF. The chain employs TRBV5-6 and TRBJ2-7; 10 bases are shared with TRBD1. This CDR3 spans 13 amino acids. J was trimmed by 3 bases and V by 5 bases; bases with no gene match: 2. Germline lookup yields CDR1 SGHDT and CDR2 YYEEEE.

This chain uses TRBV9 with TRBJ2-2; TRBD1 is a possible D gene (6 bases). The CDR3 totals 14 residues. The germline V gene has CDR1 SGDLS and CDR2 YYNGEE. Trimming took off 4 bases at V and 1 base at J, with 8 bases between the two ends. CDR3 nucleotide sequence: TGTGCCAGCAGCCCGGGACAGAACACCGGGGAGCTGTTTTTT. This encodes CASSPGQNTGELFF.

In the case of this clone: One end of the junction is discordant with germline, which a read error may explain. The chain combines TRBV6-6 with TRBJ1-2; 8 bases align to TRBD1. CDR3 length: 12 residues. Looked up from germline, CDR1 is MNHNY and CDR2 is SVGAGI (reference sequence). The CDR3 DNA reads TGTGCCAGCAGTACGACCGGGACAGGCATAGACTTC. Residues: CASSTTGTGIDF.

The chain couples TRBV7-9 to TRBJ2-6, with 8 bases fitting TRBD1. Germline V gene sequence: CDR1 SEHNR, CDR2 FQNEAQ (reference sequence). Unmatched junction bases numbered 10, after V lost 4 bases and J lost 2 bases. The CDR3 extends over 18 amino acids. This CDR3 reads CASSSLGQGKAGANVLTF. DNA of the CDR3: TGTGCCAGCAGCTCACTAGGACAGGGAAAGGCTGGGGCCAACGTCCTGACTTTC. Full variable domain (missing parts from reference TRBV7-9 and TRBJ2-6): DTGVSQNPRHKITKRGQNVTFRCDPISEHNRLYWYRQTLGQGPEFLTYFQNEAQLEKSRLLSDRFSAERPKGSFSTLEIQRTEQGDSAMYLCASSSLGQGKAGANVLTFGAGSRLTVL.

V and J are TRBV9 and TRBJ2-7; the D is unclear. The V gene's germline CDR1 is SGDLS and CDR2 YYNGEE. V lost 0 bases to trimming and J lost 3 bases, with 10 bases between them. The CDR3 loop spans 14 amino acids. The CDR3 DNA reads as TGTGCCAGCAGCGTAGGTAACACCTACTACGAGCAGTACTTC. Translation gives CASSVGNTYYEQYF.

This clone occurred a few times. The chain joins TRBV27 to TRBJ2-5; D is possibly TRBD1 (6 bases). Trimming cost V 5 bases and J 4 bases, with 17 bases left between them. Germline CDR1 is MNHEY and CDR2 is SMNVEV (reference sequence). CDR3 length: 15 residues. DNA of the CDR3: TGTGCCAGCAGTATTGGGGCAGGGGTGGGAGAGACCCAGTACTTC. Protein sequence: CASSIGAGVGETQYF.

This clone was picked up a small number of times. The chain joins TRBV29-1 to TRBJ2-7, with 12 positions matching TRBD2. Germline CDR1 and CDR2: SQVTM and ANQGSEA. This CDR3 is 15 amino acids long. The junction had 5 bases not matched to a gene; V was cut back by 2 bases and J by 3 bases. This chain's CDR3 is CSVEWTSGDNYEQYF. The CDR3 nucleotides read TGCAGCGTTGAATGGACTAGCGGGGACAACTACGAGCAGTACTTC.

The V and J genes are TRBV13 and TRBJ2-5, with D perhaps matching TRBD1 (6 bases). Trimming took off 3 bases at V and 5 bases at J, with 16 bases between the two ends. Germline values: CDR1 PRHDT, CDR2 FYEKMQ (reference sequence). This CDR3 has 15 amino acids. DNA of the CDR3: TGTGCCAGCAGCTTCTCTGGGGGCCGGTTGGAGACCCAGTACTTC. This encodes CASSFSGGRLETQYF.

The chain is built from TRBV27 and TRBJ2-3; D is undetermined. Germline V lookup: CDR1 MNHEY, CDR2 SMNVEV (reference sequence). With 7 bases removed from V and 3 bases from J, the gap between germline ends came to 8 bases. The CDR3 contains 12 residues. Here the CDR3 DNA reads TGTGCCAGCAATCCCGGGACAGATACGCAGTATTTT. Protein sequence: CASNPGTDTQYF.

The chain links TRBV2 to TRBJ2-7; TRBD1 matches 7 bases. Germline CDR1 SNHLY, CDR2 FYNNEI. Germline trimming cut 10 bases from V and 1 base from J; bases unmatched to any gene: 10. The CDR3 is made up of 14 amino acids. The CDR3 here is CAIRSRDRSYEQYF. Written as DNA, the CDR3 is TGTGCCATCAGGTCCCGGGACAGATCCTACGAGCAGTACTTC. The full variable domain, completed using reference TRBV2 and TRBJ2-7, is EPEVTQTPSHQVTQMGQEVILRCVPISNHLYFYWYRQILGQKVEFLVSFYNNEISEKSEIFDDQFSVERPDGSNFTLKIRSTKLEDSAMYFCAIRSRDRSYEQYFGPGTRLTVT.

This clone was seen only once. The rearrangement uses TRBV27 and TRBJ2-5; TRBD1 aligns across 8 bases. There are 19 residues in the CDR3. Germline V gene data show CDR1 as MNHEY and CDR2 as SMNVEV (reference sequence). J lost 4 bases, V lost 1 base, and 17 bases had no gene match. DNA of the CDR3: TGTGCCAGCAGTTTATTCGGTCCAGGGCAGGGGGCTGTGGGAGAGACCCAGTACTTC. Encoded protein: CASSLFGPGQGAVGETQYF.

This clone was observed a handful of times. The CDR3 loop is CASSGKLAGAEYQETQYF. The CDR3 DNA reads as TGTGCCAGCAGTGGGAAACTAGCGGGGGCCGAGTACCAAGAGACCCAGTACTTC. The genes are TRBV2 and TRBJ2-5; TRBD2 matches at 11 bases. The CDR3 sequence is 18 residues long. Germline loops: CDR1 SNHLY, CDR2 FYNNEI. V was pared by 4 bases and J by 0 bases, with 10 bases of the junction left unmatched.